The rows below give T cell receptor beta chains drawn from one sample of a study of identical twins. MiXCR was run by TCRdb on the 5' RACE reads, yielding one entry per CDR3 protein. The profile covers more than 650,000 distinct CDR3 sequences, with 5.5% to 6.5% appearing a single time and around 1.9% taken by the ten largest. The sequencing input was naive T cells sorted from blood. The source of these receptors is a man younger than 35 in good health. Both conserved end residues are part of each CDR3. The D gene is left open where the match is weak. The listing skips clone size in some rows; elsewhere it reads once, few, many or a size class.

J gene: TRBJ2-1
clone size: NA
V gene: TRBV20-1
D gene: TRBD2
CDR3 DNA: TGCAGTGCTAGGGCTAGCGGGAGCCATGAGCAGTTCTTC
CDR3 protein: CSARASGSHEQFF

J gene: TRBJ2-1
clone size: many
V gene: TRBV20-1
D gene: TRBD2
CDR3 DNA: TGCAGTGAGGGGACTAGCGGGAGGGCCGGGTACAATGAGCAGTTCTTC
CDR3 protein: CSEGTSGRAGYNEQFF

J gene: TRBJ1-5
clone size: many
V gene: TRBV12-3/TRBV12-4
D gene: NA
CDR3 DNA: TGTGCCAGCAGTTTAGCGCTGTGGGACTCTAAGGAGCCCCAGCATTTT
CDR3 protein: CASSLALWDSKEPQHF

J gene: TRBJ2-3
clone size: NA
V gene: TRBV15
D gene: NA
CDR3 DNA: TGTGCCACCAGCAGAGTTCCGGGCGTAAACACAGATACGCAGTATTTT
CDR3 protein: CATSRVPGVNTDTQYF

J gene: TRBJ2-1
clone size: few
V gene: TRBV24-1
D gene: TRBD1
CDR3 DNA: TGTGCCACCAGTGATTATCCCGGGACAGGGACGGATGAGCAGTTCTTC
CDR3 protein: CATSDYPGTGTDEQFF

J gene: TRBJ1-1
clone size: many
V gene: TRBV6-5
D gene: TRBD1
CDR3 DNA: TGTGCCAGCAGTTACCTCCGGACAGGGAGCACTGAAGCTTTCTTT
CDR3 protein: CASSYLRTGSTEAFF

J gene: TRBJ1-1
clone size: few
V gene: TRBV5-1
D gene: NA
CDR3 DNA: TGCGCCAGCCGGGTAATACAGGGGAACACTGAAGCTTTCTTT
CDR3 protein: CASRVIQGNTEAFF

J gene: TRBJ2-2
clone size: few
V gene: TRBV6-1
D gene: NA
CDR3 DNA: TGTGCCAGCGAGACCGGAAGAGCTGGCACCGGGGAGCTGTTTTTT
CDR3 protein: CASETGRAGTGELFF

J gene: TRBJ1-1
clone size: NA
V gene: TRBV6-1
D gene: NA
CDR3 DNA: TGTGCCAGCAGCAACGAGGGGGAGGACACTGAAGCTTTCTTT
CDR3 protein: CASSNEGEDTEAFF

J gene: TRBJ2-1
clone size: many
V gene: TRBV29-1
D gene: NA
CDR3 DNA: TGCAGCGTTGCCGGGAGCAACCCATACAATGAGCAGTTCTTC
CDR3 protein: CSVAGSNPYNEQFF

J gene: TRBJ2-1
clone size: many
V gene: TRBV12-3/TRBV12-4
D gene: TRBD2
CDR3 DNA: TGTGCCTGCTCGGGACTAGCGATATACAATGAGCAGTTCTTC
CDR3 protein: CACSGLAIYNEQFF

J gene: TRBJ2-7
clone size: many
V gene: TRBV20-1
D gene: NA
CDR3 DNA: TGCAGTGGGAGGGGGCGGAGGGCCTACGAGCAGTACTTC
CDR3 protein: CSGRGRRAYEQYF

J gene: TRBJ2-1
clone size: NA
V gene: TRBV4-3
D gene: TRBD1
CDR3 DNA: TGCGCCAGCAGCCAAGATAGGGACAGCTACAATGAGCAGTTCTTC
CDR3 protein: CASSQDRDSYNEQFF

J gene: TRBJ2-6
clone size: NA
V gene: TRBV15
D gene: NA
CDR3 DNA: TGTGCCACCAGCCCCCGACAGTTTTCTGGGGCCAACGTCCTGACTTTC
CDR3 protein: CATSPRQFSGANVLTF

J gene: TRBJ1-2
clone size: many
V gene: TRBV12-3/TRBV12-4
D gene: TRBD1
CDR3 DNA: TGTGCCAGCAGAAAGACCCGGGACAGGGGAAACTATGGCTACACCTTC
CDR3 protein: CASRKTRDRGNYGYTF

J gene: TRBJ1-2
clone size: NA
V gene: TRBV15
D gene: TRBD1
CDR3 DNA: TGTGCCACCAGCACGGCCAGGGGGAACTATGGCTACACCTTC
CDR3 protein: CATSTARGNYGYTF

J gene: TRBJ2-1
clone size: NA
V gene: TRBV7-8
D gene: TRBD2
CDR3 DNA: TGTGCCAGCAGCTTAGAATTGGTCGGGAGGGGGTTAAGAGAGCAGTTCTTC
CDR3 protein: CASSLELVGRGLREQFF

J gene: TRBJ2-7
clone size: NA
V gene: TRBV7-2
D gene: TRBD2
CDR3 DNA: TGTGCCAGCAGTATCTTAGCGGGAGGTATTGAGCAGTACTTC
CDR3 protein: CASSILAGGIEQYF

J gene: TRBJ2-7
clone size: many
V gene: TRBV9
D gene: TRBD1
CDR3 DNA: TGTGCCAGCAGCGTAGGCGACAGGGCCTACGAGCAGTACTTC
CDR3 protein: CASSVGDRAYEQYF

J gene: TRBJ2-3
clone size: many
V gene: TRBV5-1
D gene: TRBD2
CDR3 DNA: TGCGCCAGCAGCGCTCCGGGACTAGACGGTACGCAGTATTTT
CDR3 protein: CASSAPGLDGTQYF

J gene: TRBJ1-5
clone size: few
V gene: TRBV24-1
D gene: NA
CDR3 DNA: TGTGCCACCAGTGAGGGGGGTCAAGGTCTTTTTAATCAGCCCCAGCATTTT
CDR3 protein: CATSEGGQGLFNQPQHF

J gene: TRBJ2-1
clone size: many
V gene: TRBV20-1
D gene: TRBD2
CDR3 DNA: TGCAGTGCTTCTTCACTAGCGGGAGTTTACAATGAGCAGTTCTTC
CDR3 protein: CSASSLAGVYNEQFF

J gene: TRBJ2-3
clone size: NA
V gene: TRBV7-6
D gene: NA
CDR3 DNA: TGTGCCAGCAGCCCCCTGGGGGGCGACTACACAGATACGCAGTATTTT
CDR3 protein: CASSPLGGDYTDTQYF

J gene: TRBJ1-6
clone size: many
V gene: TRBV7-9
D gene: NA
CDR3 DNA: TGTGCCAGCAGCTTGCGGGAACAAGGTTCACCCCTCCACTTT
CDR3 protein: CASSLREQGSPLHF

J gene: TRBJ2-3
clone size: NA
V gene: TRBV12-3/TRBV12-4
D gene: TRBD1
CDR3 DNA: TGTGCCAGCAGTTTTCGGGCGGGACAGGTTTTCACAGATACGCAGTATTTT
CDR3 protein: CASSFRAGQVFTDTQYF

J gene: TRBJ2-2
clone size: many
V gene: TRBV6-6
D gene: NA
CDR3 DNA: TGTGCCAGCAGTTACGCCGGGGAGCTGTTTTTT
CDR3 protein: CASSYAGELFF

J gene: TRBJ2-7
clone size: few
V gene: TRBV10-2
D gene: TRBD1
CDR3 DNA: TGCGCCAGCAGTGCATACCCAGGGGGCTACGAGCAGTACTTC
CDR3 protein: CASSAYPGGYEQYF

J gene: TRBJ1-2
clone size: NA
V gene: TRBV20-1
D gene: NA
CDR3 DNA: TGCAGTGCTAGGGACAGCTTCTATGGCTACACCTTC
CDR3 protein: CSARDSFYGYTF

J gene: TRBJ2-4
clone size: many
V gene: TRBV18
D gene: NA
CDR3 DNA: TGTGCCAGCTCACCACTGGCAGGGCGTGATAACATTCAGTACTTC
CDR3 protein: CASSPLAGRDNIQYF

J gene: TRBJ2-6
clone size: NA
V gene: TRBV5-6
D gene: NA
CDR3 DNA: TGTGCCAGCAGCTTGTGGGGGCAGGGGGCCAACGTCCTGACTTTC
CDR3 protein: CASSLWGQGANVLTF

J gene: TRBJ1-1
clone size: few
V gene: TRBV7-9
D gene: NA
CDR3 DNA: TGTGCCAGCAGCTTAGGCTTCCCTAACACTGAAGCTTTCTTT
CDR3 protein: CASSLGFPNTEAFF

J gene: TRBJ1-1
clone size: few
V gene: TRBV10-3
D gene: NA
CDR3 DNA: TGTGCCATCAGTGGACAAATAAACACTGAAGCTTTCTTT
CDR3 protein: CAISGQINTEAFF

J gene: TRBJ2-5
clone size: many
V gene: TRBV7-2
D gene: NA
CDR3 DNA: TGTGCCAGCAGCTTAGTGATGGGGTATGAGGAGACCCAGTACTTC
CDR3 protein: CASSLVMGYEETQYF

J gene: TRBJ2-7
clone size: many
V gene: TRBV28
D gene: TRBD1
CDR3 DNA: TGTGCCAGCAACAGACAGGGACCCTACGAGCAGTACTTC
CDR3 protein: CASNRQGPYEQYF

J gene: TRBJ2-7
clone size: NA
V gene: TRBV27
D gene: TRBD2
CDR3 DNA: TGTGCCAGCAAACGGCTAGCGGGAGTCTACGAGCAGTACTTC
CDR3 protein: CASKRLAGVYEQYF

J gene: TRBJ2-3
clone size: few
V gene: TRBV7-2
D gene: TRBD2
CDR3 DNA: TGTGCCAGCAGCTTTGTGGGGGGGGGGAGGAACACAGATACGCAGTATTTT
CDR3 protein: CASSFVGGGRNTDTQYF

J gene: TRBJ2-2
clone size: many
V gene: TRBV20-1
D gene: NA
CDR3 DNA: TGCAGTGCTCGACGTCTGTCCCCGAACACCGGGGAGCTGTTTTTT
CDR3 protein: CSARRLSPNTGELFF

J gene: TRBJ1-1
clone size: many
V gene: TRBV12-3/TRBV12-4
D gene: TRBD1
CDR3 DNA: TGTGCCAGCAGCGGCGGGACAGCCACTGAAGCTTTCTTT
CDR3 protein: CASSGGTATEAFF

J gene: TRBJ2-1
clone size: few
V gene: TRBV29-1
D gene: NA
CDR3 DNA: TGCAGCGTTGATGTAGACGCAAACAATGAGCAGTTCTTC
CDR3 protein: CSVDVDANNEQFF

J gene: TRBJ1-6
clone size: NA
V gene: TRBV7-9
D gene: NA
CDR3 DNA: TGTGCCAGCAGCTTGGAGGGCCAGATCAATTCACCCCTCCACTTT
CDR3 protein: CASSLEGQINSPLHF

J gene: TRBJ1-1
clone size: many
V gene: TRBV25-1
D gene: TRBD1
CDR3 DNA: TGCGCCAGCAGCGTAACAGGGGGCACTGAAGCTTTCTTT
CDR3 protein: CASSVTGGTEAFF

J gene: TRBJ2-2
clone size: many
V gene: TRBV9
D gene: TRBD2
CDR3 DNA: TGTGCCAGCAGCCCCCATAGCGGGAGTAACACCGGGGAGCTGTTTTTT
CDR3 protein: CASSPHSGSNTGELFF

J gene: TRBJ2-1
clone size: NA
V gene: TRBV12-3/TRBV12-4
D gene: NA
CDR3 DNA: TGTGCCAGCAGTTTAGTACAGGCCGCCTACAATGAGCAGTTCTTC
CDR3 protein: CASSLVQAAYNEQFF

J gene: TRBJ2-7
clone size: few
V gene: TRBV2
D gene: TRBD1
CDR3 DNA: TGTGCCAGCAGTGAAAGACAGGGGGCTTCCTACGAGCAGTACTTC
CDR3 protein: CASSERQGASYEQYF

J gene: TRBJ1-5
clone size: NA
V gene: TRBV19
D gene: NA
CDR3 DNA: TGTGCCAGTACCCCATATAGCAATCAGCCCCAGCATTTT
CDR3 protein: CASTPYSNQPQHF

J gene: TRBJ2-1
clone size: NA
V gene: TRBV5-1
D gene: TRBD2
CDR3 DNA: TGCGCCAGCAGCTGGAGAGACAGTGGACTAGCGTGGGACAATGAGCAGTTCTTC
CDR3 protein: CASSWRDSGLAWDNEQFF